In this sample, the clone carrying this TCR beta chain turned up many times. This CDR3 has 14 amino acids. V gave up 0 bases and J gave up 6 bases, with 8 bases separating them. CDR1 and CDR2 (germline): SGHTA, FQGNSA. The TCR beta CDR3 regions underwent amplification using RNA transcripts as the source. Carried out on the TCR CDR3, a first-round RT-PCR used the HTBI primer set. TCRdb re-derived calls from the multiplex PCR reads in MiXCR, one entry per CDR3 protein. This sample has around 760,000 distinct CDR3 sequences, with around 40% found just once. This sample was included in a study of T cells in Graves' hyperthyroidism and ophthalmopathy.

Sequenced: blood. The sequence came from a woman aged 40 to 50 with Graves' hyperthyroidism. The V call is TRBV7-2, the J call TRBJ2-2, with D unclear. CDR3 protein: CASSLAATAGELFF. Here the CDR3 DNA reads TGTGCCAGCAGCTTAGCCGCGACGGCCGGGGAGCTGTTTTTT.